The 5 T cell receptor beta chains below were found in one sample sequenced in a study of T-cell reconstitution after alpha-beta-depleted transplantation in children. The TCRbeta library incorporated unique molecular identifiers. Each CDR3 protein is one row after TCRdb ran MiXCR on the PCR reads. The sample yields about 240,000 distinct CDR3 sequences, about 23% seen once. The input for sequencing was PBMCs, taken before TCRalphabeta/CD19-depleted stem cell transplant. These receptors were collected from a girl aged 2 to 10 with Fanconi anemia, due to receive a stem cell transplant.

This clonotype was observed a few times. The chain uses TRBV25-1 and TRBJ2-7, with a possible D match to TRBD1 (8 bases). The V gene lost 3 bases and the J gene lost 4 bases, with 19 bases spanning the gap. This CDR3 has 16 amino acids. Germline V gene lookup returns CDR1 MGHDK and CDR2 SYGVNS. CDR3 DNA sequence: TGTGCCAGCAGTGAGCACTACAGGGGGGGGATTTACGAGCAGTACTTC. The encoded protein is CASSEHYRGGIYEQYF.

This clonotype came up many times. The J gene is TRBJ2-1, the V gene TRBV5-1; 9 bases are shared with TRBD2. The trim removed 4 bases at V and 3 bases at J, leaving 8 bases unmatched. CDR3 length: 16 residues. Germline values: CDR1 SGHRS, CDR2 YFSETQ. CDR3 amino acids: CASSPVAGALYNEQFF. CDR3 DNA sequence: TGCGCCAGCAGCCCCGTAGCGGGAGCCCTCTACAATGAGCAGTTCTTC.

This clonotype was picked up many times. The chain has TRBV29-1 and TRBJ2-7; 11 positions match TRBD2. This CDR3 contains 14 residues. Looked up from germline, CDR1 is SQVTM and CDR2 is ANQGSEA. The V gene end was trimmed by 6 bases and the J gene end by 2 bases; junction bases not matched to a gene: 6. CDR3 sequence reads: CSVAGTSGTYEQYF. CDR3 bases: TGCAGCGTCGCCGGGACTAGCGGTACCTACGAGCAGTACTTC.

This clonotype was recorded a few times. CDR3 sequence (DNA): TGTGCCAGCAGTTACTACCCAGGATTACTAGAGACCCAGTACTTC. This translates into CASSYYPGLLETQYF. The gene calls are TRBV6-5 and TRBJ2-5; unclear D gene. Trimming took off 1 base at V and 4 bases at J, with 13 bases between the two ends. CDR3 length equals 15 residues. Germline V gives CDR1 MNHEY, CDR2 SVGAGI.

The chain couples TRBV6-4 to TRBJ2-3, with TRBD1 identical over 8 bases. The CDR3 contains 15 residues. Per the germline V gene, CDR1 is MRHNA and CDR2 is SNTAGT. The trim removed 2 bases at V and 0 bases at J, leaving 1 base unmatched. CDR3 bases: TGTGCCAGCAGTGACCAGGGGGCGAGCACAGATACGCAGTATTTT. Protein: CASSDQGASTDTQYF.